This T cell receptor (beta chain) derives from a study of human T cells and chemical hapten exposure (dated by TCRdb to 2020 to 2023). Describing the broader study: For sensitization, 2% DPC in acetone was applied to a 2 cm by 2 cm area of upper inner arm skin. Throughout the study period of 20 to 30 weeks, patients also received therapeutic DPC doses to the scalp every week. Patch testing on the upper back used Finn chambers containing 0.01% DPC, with scoring done after 6 days according to International Contact Dermatitis Research Group standards. The patient cohort, mostly female, included alopecia areata with under or over 50% scalp involvement, alopecia totalis and alopecia universalis. The libraries were sequenced as a pool, and the TCR yield per sample differed mostly because of small variations in library volumes within the pool. Peripheral blood TCR repertoire changes were tracked in vivo in alopecia patients during primary and secondary sensitization to the hapten diphenylcyclopropenone (DPC). Blood samples were taken from patients before sensitization (week 0) and at 2, 6 and about 24 weeks after DPC sensitization. Nearly 30 alopecia patients gave blood for TCR sequencing at one to four time points (pre-sensitization, 2, 6 and 24 weeks). Findings and caveats that apply to the study as a whole: The number of TCRs above 1 in 1000 frequency did not change with DPC sensitization; there was no evidence of global repertoire structure alterations. Compared with pre-sensitization or healthy control sets, expanded TCRs formed significantly more large CDR3 similarity clusters, which is consistent with antigen-driven responses. A positive correlation was found between the number of PT1 expanded TCRs and patch test score, with significance reached at thresholds 8, 16 and 32 but not 4. Alopecia, a presumed autoimmune disease, was present in all patients, so the immune response of the patients might differ from that of healthy individuals. After repeated subsampling, the strength of the expansion versus patch-test correlation and the threshold at which it became significant changed.

In the paper's terms, the time point label means: patch test 2, 6 weeks after DPC sensitization. The intended sense of this specimen's treatment or condition label: therapeutic diphenylcyclopropenone sensitization with weekly scalp DPC. Blood at each patch-test visit was drawn before the patch test was applied. Eligible patients were aged 18 to 70, diagnosed with alopecia, deemed suitable for DPC therapy, and excluded if pregnant. Unfractionated whole blood was collected in Tempus Blood RNA tubes, and total RNA was extracted from that blood. The library was generated by RACE. TCRdb records NextSeq 500 as the sequencer. During library preparation, unique molecular identifiers were attached to individual cDNA molecules so that TCRs could be counted quantitatively and reproducibly. Each blood RNA sample was used to sequence both TCR alpha and TCR beta chains. In the paper's pipeline: The median number of TCRs per sample was 90,000 to 100,000, ranging from 23,224 to 690,600. The Decombinator software suite was used to annotate V, J and CDR3 in the TCR reads. To make PS versus PT1 abundance plots, every sample was subsampled to the same number of TCRs (28,000). Expanded TCRs were defined as absent before sensitization and observed at least eight times at the 2-week time point. TCRdb's own reprocessing of the public reads used fastp at Q25 and MiXCR and kept productive beta chains. CDR3 protein duplicates are merged, each entry listing the most common genes and DNA. The V and J calls here are based on TCRdb, not the publication. This sample has around 360,000 distinct CDR3 sequences in its table, and around 6% of those were observed once. 4.5% to 6% of the sample rests with the top ten.

This clonotype has ten or more counts. No cognate antigen has been identified for it. Qualities for individual bases were not recorded, and no much larger clone is one base off. The CDR1 and CDR2 encoded by the germline V gene (reference sequence) are SEHNR and FQNEAQ. Relative to germline, V is 6 bases shorter and J is 1 base shorter, with 12 bases between their ends. Spanning cysteine to phenylalanine, the CDR3 consists of 14 amino acids. Only CDR3 DNA remains: 42 bases, in frame from the first base. This sequence uses TRBV7-9 and TRBJ1-1; TRBD1 could be the D gene, as 5 bases match. The origin of this receptor is a woman between 18 and 30 years old with alopecia areata. Some clones in this sample may be carry-over from other donors' samples. Sequenced here: whole blood, sampled in connection with sensitization to the hapten diphenylcyclopropenone (DPC). For the CDR3, the sequence is CASRDKTGNTEAFF. The nucleotide sequence reads as follows: TGTGCCAGCAGGGACAAAACAGGGAACACTGAAGCTTTCTTT.